The clone carrying this TCR beta chain was counted a single time. This record comes from a study of cytomegalovirus exposure and HLA in healthy donors. Background on the study: An earlier analysis found some 100 million unique TCR beta sequences from about 179 million T cells.

The germline V gene has CDR1 SGHRS and CDR2 YFSETQ. V lost 1 base to trimming and J lost 7 bases, with 9 bases between them. There are 14 residues in the CDR3. Primers included in the PCR were 60 Vbeta and 13 Jbeta primers. Assay: immunoSEQ multiplex PCR; the TCRdb copy retains only in-frame clones and omits some. Of about 160,000 clones in the sample, under 80% are singletons; the top ten hold about 4.6%. Sequences were obtained from PBMCs. The gene calls are TRBV5-1 and TRBJ1-6, with unresolved D. This sequence originates from a man aged 40-49 years in good health and CMV-seronegative. DNA for the CDR3: TGCGCCAGCAGCTTGAGCCACGTCAATTCACCCCTCCACTTT. This translates into CASSLSHVNSPLHF.